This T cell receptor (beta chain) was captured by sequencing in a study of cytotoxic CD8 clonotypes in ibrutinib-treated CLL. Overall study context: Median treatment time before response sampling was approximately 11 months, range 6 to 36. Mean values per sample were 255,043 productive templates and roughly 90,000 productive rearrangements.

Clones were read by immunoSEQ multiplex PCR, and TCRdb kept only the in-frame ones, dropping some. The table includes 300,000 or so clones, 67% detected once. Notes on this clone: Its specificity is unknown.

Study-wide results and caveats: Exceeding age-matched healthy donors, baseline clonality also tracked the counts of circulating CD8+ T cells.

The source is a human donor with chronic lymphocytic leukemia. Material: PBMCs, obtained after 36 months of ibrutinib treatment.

The CDR3 nucleotides are TGTGCCAGCTCACCAGCGACAGGGACAAGTACGAATCAGCCCCAGCATTTT. It yields the protein CASSPATGTSTNQPQHF. This chain connects TRBV18 to TRBJ1-5, with TRBD1 matching over 7 bases. The germline V gene encodes CDR1 KGHSH and CDR2 LQKENI. This CDR3 is 17 amino acids long. The V segment lost 2 bases and the J segment 4 bases; nucleotides outside the gene matches: 11.